This T cell receptor (beta chain) is drawn from a study of coeliac disease. Study as a whole: Without high-resolution HLA typing, biased TRBV7-2 usage was examined as a proof of principle. Study-wide results and caveats: Lower clonality than controls marked TRB and TRG repertoires from active celiac intraepithelial and lamina propria samples.

TCRdb keeps only in-frame clones here, not all; method: immunoSEQ multiplex PCR. The profile shows fewer than 9,500 clones, roughly 67% of them singletons. Trimming took 3 bases from V and 3 from J; bases not matched to a gene: 5. The CDR3 extends over 14 amino acids. Germline CDR1 reads KGHSH; CDR2 reads LQKENI. This clone was observed a few times. The antigen is undetermined. V gene TRBV18 combines with J gene TRBJ2-7, with 7 positions matching TRBD2. Sequencing was carried out using lamina propria lymphocytes from the gut. The source of this sequence is a woman aged 60-70 years with celiac disease. The CDR3 DNA follows: TGTGCCAGCTCACCTGGCCCGGGGGGCTACGAGCAGTACTTC. Its translation is CASSPGPGGYEQYF.